Detailed here is one TCR beta chain. This receptor's antigen is unknown. One base away there is no much larger clone; base qualities are not given. The source of the sample is a study of Ad26.COV2.S vaccination and SARS-CoV-2 variants listed by TCRdb under 2021. Describing the broader study: Donors in the vaccine arm were drawn from COV1001, a phase I-IIa trial of Ad26.COV2.S in healthy adults that was multicentre, randomized, double-blind and placebo-controlled. Throughout the experiments and outcome assessment, investigators stayed blinded to trial group allocation. A total of approximately 32 samples were included in the TCR-sequenced set, comprising roughly 19 Ad26.COV2.S vaccine recipients, 5 placebo recipients and 8 SARS-CoV-2 convalescent individuals. Ad26.COV2.S was administered intramuscularly at 5 x 10^10 or 1 x 10^11 viral particles, either as a single shot or as two shots given 56 days apart. The specificity and breadth of SARS-CoV-2-reactive T cell receptors after Ad26.COV2.S vaccination were assessed by TCRbeta repertoire sequencing. Trial participants were randomized into five groups of five, in which low-dose or high-dose Ad26.COV2.S was given once or twice, or placebo was given on both occasions. Results and caveats for the whole study, not just this receptor: Ad26.COV2.S recipients had higher spike-specific TCR breadth than placebo recipients (P = 0.0014). The authors noted that total T cell responses may have been underestimated by the TCR breadth and depth analyses. Comparable non-spike TCR breadth was observed between vaccine and placebo recipients, consistent with only spike being contained in the vaccine. The study was not powered to compare responses between vaccine doses or regimens. After vaccination, substantial breadth of spike-specific CD8+ and CD4+ T cell responses was reported.

The CDR3, cysteine through phenylalanine, is 15 amino acids long. Solely the CDR3 DNA is kept, with 45 bases framed from the first base. Per the germline V gene, MDHEN is the CDR1 and SYDVKM is the CDR2. Between the V and J ends, shortened by 5 bases and 0 bases respectively, the junction contains 10 bases. The immunoSEQ Assay was used to sequence TCRbeta CDR3 regions. After extraction, genomic DNA underwent amplification by bias-controlled multiplex PCR, followed by high-throughput sequencing. As for the authors' bioinformatics: To quantify the absolute abundance of every unique TCRbeta CDR3 region, sequences were collapsed and filtered. T cell fraction was estimated by normalization of TCRbeta template counts to usable DNA, with usable DNA being measured through amplification of reference genes present in all nucleated cells. Repertoire TCRs were annotated as SARS-CoV-2-specific by exact matching of V gene, CDR3 amino acid sequence and J gene to a known reactive TCR set. The reference SARS-CoV-2 TCR set was obtained from MIRA and was filtered for enrichment in COVID-19-positive ImmuneCODE repertoires, whereby public or cross-reactive TCRs were removed. Using the MIRA antigens, annotated TCRs were further analysed by specific ORF or by position within an ORF. Breadth was defined as annotated unique rearrangements over total unique productive rearrangements; depth was the summed frequency of those rearrangements. TCR breadth was compared between groups using two-sided Wilcoxon rank-sum tests. TCRdb's version of the immuneACCESS table is confined to in-frame rearrangements and falls short of the full clone set. An unresolved V gene accounts for under half of the shortfall where checked; the remainder is of unknown origin. V and J calls and clone size follow that table, whereas D and trimming were derived from the DNA. The sample profile shows about 680,000 clones; around 89% of them were found once. In total, the top ten clones hold approximately 1.5% of the sample.

The treatment or condition tag for this specimen amounts to: over 15 received Ad26.COV2.S at low or high dose, single or two shots; 5 received placebo; per-sample allocation not given. Repertoires of vaccine and placebo recipients were sequenced from samples collected on day 63 after the first injection. In Cohort 1b, some 25 adults aged 18-55 years were enrolled at a single site in Boston, USA, between 29 July and 7 August 2020. Ad26.COV2.S consisted of a replication-incompetent adenovirus type 26 vector by which a prefusion-stabilized SARS-CoV-2 spike protein from the original Wuhan strain was expressed.

This TCR came from a person aged 18-65 years who received the Ad26.COV2.S COVID-19 vaccine or a placebo. The material was peripheral blood, obtained in a trial of Ad26.COV2.S vaccine versus placebo. This receptor chain uses TRBV28 and TRBJ1-4, with no reliable assignment of the D segment. The DNA is TGTGCCAGCAGTCTCCGTGCTGCAACTAATGAAAAACTGTTTTTT. This codes for CASSLRAATNEKLFF.